The source of this T cell receptor (beta chain) is a study of blood T cells in healthy people across ages. The germline V gene encodes CDR1 SGHTA and CDR2 FQGNSA. Trimming removed 6 bases from V and 5 bases from J, with 13 bases in between. The CDR3 has 13 amino acids. Extraction yielded at least 6 micrograms of total RNA per sample. A second PCR, run for about 7 to 11 cycles, used a sample-barcoded 5' primer plus a J-beta primer mix. Every sample gave at least 3 million paired-end reads containing CDR3. TCRdb re-analysed the 5' RACE reads in MiXCR, keeping a single row per CDR3 protein. The sample has some 760,000 distinct CDR3 sequences, just under 25% seen once. The data also belong to a second study, concerning T cells of mothers and their children. From that report: Mothers yielded over 8.5 million CDR3 reads, children some 3 million each. Regardless of relatedness, pairs show thymic selection shaping TCR recombination output in a similar manner.

The rearrangement joins TRBV7-2 to TRBJ2-5; tentative D call: TRBD2 (5 bases). The source material was blood. This TCR came from a boy under 18 in good health. The CDR3 DNA reads TGTGCCAGCAGGCAAATGGGAGTGGAGACCCAGTACTTC. Its protein is CASRQMGVETQYF.